This is a list of T cell receptor beta chains from one sample in a study of T-cell reconstitution after alpha-beta-depleted transplantation in children. TCRdb independently ran MiXCR on the PCR reads; one entry per CDR3 protein. The sample holds around 200,000 distinct CDR3 sequences, around 7% seen once. Sequencing was performed on PBMCs from the stem cell graft donor, taken from the stem cell graft. The source is a human donor who donated a stem cell graft to a child with Wiskott-Aldrich syndrome. CDR3s include the opening cysteine and the closing phenylalanine or tryptophan. Each record gives: V gene, clone size, D gene, J gene, CDR3 DNA, CDR3 protein. The D gene is left open where the match is weak. Clone size is stated in some rows and not others, as once, few, many or a class when expanded.

>TRBV20-1|many|-|TRBJ2-7
TGCAGTGCTAGCCTCGGGACGAATTCCTACGAGCAGTACTTC
CSASLGTNSYEQYF
>TRBV6-1|many|-|TRBJ2-1
TGTGCCAGCAGGAGAACAGGTTGGGGCGACAATGAGCAGTTCTTC
CASRRTGWGDNEQFF
>TRBV28|-|-|TRBJ2-7
TGTGCCAGCATAGGACCGTTGTACGAGCAGTACTTC
CASIGPLYEQYF
>TRBV30|few|TRBD2|TRBJ2-7
TGTGCCTGGCAACTAGCGGGAGCCTACGAGCAGTACTTC
CAWQLAGAYEQYF
>TRBV6-5|many|-|TRBJ2-2
TGTGCCAGCAGTTACTTGGGGGTTCGCTACACCGGGGAGCTGTTTTTT
CASSYLGVRYTGELFF
>TRBV5-1|few|-|TRBJ2-7
TGCGCCAGCAGCCCGACGACACGCTCCTACGAGCAGTACTTC
CASSPTTRSYEQYF
>TRBV29-1|many|-|TRBJ2-1
TGCAGCGGAGGGGTCCAGGAGCAGTTCTTC
CSGGVQEQFF
>TRBV12-3/TRBV12-4|many|-|TRBJ2-2
TGTGCCAGCAGCCCCATCCCCGGGGAGCTGTTTTTT
CASSPIPGELFF
>TRBV11-2|many|-|TRBJ2-5
TGTGCCAGCAGCTTAGATACTGTCTGGGAGACCCAGTACTTC
CASSLDTVWETQYF
>TRBV7-9|many|-|TRBJ2-5
TGTGCCAGCAGCTTAGCCGAAACTAGGTACCAAGAGACCCAGTACTTC
CASSLAETRYQETQYF
>TRBV28|few|-|TRBJ2-7
TGTGCCAGCAGCCATGGGGGGATGAGCTCCTACGAGCAGTACTTC
CASSHGGMSSYEQYF
>TRBV2|few|-|TRBJ2-1
TGTGCCAGCCCAGGCGCCCCGGTTGGGCAGTTCTTC
CASPGAPVGQFF